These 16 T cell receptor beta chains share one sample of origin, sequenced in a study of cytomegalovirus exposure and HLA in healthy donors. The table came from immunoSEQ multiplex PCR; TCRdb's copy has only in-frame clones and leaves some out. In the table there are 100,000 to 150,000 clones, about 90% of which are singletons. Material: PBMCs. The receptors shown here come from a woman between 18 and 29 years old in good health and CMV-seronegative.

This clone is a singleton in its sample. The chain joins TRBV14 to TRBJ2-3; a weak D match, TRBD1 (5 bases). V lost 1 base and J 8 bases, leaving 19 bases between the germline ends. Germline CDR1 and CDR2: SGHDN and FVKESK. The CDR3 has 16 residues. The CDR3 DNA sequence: TGTGCCAGCAGCCAAGCAGGACAAGGCAGGACGGGTACGCAGTATTTT. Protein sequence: CASSQAGQGRTGTQYF.

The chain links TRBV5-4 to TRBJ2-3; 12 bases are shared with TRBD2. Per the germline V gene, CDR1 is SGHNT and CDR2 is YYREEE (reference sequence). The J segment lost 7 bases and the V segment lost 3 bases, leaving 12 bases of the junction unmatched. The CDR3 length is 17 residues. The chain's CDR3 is CASSSDLLAGGVNTQYF. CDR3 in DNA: TGTGCCAGCAGCTCCGATTTACTAGCGGGGGGCGTCAATACGCAGTATTTT.

The DNA for the CDR3 is TGCGCCAGCAGCAGGACAGGGTCGGACACTGAAGCTTTCTTT. Its translation: CASSRTGSDTEAFF. The chain employs TRBV5-1 and TRBJ1-1; 8 positions match TRBD1. The length of the CDR3 is 14 residues. Germline V CDR1 and CDR2: SGHRS, YFSETQ. The V gene end was trimmed by 4 bases and the J gene end by 3 bases; junction bases not matched to a gene: 5.

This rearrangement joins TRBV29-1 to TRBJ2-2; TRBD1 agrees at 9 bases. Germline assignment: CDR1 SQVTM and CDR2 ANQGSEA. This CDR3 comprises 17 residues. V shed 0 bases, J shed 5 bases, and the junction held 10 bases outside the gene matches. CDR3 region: CSVEERDRARGTGELFF. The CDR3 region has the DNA TGCAGCGTTGAAGAAAGGGACAGGGCCCGGGGGACCGGGGAGCTGTTTTTT.

The CDR3 is CASSSFSGGLYNEQFF. The DNA of the CDR3 is TGCGCCAGCAGCTCATTTAGCGGGGGGCTCTACAATGAGCAGTTCTTC. The chain links TRBV5-1 to TRBJ2-1; 10 nucleotides align to TRBD2. The CDR3 length is 16 residues. J was trimmed by 3 bases and V by 3 bases; bases with no gene match: 6. The germline V gene has CDR1 SGHRS and CDR2 YFSETQ.

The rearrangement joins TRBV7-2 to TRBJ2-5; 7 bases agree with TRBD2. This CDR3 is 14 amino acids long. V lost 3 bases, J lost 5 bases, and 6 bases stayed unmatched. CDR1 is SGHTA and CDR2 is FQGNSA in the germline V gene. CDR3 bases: TGTGCCAGCAGCTTGGCGGGGGTGGGGGAGACCCAGTACTTC. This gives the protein CASSLAGVGETQYF.

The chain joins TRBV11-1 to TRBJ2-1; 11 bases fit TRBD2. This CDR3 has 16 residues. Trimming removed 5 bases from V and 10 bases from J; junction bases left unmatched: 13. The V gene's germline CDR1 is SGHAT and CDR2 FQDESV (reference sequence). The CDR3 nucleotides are TGTGCCAGCAGCGACGGGACTAGCGGCATACAATGGGAGCAGTTCTTC. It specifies CASSDGTSGIQWEQFF.

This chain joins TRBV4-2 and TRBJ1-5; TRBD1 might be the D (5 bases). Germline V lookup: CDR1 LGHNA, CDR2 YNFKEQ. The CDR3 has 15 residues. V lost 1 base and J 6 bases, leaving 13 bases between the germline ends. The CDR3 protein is CASSQGLEGVQPQHF. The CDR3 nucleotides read TGTGCCAGCAGCCAAGGACTCGAAGGGGTTCAGCCCCAGCATTTT.

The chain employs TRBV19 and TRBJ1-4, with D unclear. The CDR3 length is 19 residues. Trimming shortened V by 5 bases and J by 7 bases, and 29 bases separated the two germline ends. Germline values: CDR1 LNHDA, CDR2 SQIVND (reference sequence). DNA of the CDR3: TGTGCCAGTAGTGATAGCCACTTTTGCGGGCCCGCGGGCGGTGAAAAACTGTTTTTT. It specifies CASSDSHFCGPAGGEKLFF.

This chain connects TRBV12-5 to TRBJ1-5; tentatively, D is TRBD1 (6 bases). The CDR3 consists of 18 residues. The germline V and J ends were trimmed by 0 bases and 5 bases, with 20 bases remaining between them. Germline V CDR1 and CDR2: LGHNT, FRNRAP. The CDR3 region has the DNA TGTGCTAGTGGTTTGGTAAGGCCAGCTCAGGGGATACATCAGCCCCAGCATTTT. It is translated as CASGLVRPAQGIHQPQHF.

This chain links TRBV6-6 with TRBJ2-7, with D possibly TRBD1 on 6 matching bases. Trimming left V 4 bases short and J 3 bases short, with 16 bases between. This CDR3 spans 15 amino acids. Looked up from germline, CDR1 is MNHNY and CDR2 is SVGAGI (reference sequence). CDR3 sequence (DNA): TGTGCCAGCAGTTTCCTTCAAACAGGGAGCTACGAGCAGTACTTC. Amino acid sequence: CASSFLQTGSYEQYF.

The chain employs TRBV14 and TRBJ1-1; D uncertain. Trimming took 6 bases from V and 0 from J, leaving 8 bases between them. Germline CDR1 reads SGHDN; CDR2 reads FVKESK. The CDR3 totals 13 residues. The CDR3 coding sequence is TGTGCCAGCAGTCGAGGGATGAACACTGAAGCTTTCTTT. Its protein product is CASSRGMNTEAFF. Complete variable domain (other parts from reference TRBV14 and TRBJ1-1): EAGVTQFPSHSVIEKGQTVTLRCDPISGHDNLYWYRRVMGKEIKFLLHFVKESKQDESGMPNNRFLAERTGGTYSTLKVQPAELEDSGVYFCASSRGMNTEAFFGQGTRLTVV.

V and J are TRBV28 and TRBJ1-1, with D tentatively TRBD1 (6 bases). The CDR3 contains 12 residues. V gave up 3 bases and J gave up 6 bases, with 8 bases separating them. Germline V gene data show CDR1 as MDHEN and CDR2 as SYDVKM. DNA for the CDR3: TGTGCCAGCAGTTTCAGGGGTGCTGAAGCTTTCTTT. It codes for CASSFRGAEAFF.

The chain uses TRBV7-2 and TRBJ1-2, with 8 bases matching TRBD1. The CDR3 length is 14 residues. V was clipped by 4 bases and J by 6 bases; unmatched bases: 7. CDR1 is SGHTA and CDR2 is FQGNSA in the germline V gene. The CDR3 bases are TGTGCCAGCAGCTCTCGTTCGGGACAGGATGGCTACACCTTC. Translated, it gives CASSSRSGQDGYTF.

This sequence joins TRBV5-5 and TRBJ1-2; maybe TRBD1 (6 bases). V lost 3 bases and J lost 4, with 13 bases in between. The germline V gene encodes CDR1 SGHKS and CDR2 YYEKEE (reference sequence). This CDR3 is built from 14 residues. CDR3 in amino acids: CASSSNRQVYGYTF. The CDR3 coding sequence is TGTGCCAGCAGCTCTAACAGACAGGTCTATGGCTACACCTTC.

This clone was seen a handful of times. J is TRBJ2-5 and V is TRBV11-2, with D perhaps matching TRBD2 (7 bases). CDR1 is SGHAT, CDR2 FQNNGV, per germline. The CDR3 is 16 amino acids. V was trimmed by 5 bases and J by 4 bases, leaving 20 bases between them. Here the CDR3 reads CASSLGKGGGGETQYF. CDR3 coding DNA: TGTGCCAGCAGCCTGGGAAAGGGGGGAGGGGGAGAGACCCAGTACTTC.